The 5 T cell receptor beta chains listed next were all sequenced from one sample in a study of T cells in women clearing cervical HPV infection (dated by TCRdb to the late 2010s). The receptor library was made with the immunoSEQ multiplex PCR assay. TCRdb retrieved this table from immuneACCESS and kept in-frame rearrangements only. Not all clones are present; in checked studies, unresolved V genes account for under half, and no reason is known for the remainder. This specimen's table enumerates around 30,000 clones. The ten largest clones take up 2.5% to 3.5% of the sample. Sequenced input: blood buffy coat. All receptors come from a woman aged 18-69 years with a cervical HPV16 infection that either progressed to CIN3+ or cleared (not recorded which).

As regards this clone: The DNA ends 3 residues before the CDR3 does, and the rest of the CDR3 is filled in from the germline J gene. The genes are TRBV7-9 and TRBJ2-7; D unresolved. Germline CDR1 and CDR2: SEHNR and FQNEAQ (reference sequence). The CDR3 covers 11 residues. Trimming shortened V by 2 bases and J by 5 bases, and 4 bases separated the two germline ends. Incomplete CDR3 DNA: TGTGCCAGCAGCTTAACGGACGAG. Amino acids: CASSLTDE. The entire CDR3 protein reads CASSLTDEQYF. The variable domain in full, completed from reference TRBV7-9 and TRBJ2-7, reads DTGVSQNPRHKITKRGQNVTFRCDPISEHNRLYWYRQTLGQGPEFLTYFQNEAQLEKSRLLSDRFSAERPKGSFSTLEIQRTEQGDSAMYLCASSLTDEQYFGPGTRLTVT.

As regards this clone: The read falls 3 residues short of the CDR3 end, and the missing part is taken from the germline J gene. V and J are TRBV12-3 or TRBV12-4 and TRBJ2-7, with TRBD2 as a possible D gene (5 bases). This CDR3 has 13 residues. V lost 6 bases to trimming and J lost 2 bases, with 11 bases between them. The CDR3 loop is CASRDRLTYEQYF. CDR3 DNA (partial): TGTGCCAGCAGGGACCGACTAACCTACGAG.

A note on this clone: The read finishes 3 residues shy of the CDR3 end, and the germline J gene is used to complete it. The chain carries TRBV5-1 and TRBJ2-5, with D unclear. CDR1 is SGHRS and CDR2 is YFSETQ in the germline V gene. This CDR3 has 12 residues. V shed 7 bases and J shed 5 bases, with 12 bases lying between them. CDR3 sequence reads: CASSEVRETQYF. CDR3 DNA, as far as it was read: TGCGCCAGCTCTGAGGTGCGGGAGACC.

Points on this clone: Sequencing ends 3 residues short of the CDR3 end; the germline J gene provides the rest. The J gene is TRBJ2-1, the V gene TRBV12-5, with 9 nucleotides matching TRBD2. Germline assignment: CDR1 LGHNT and CDR2 FRNRAP. The CDR3 totals 17 residues. Losses at the gene ends were 5 bases for V and 6 bases for J; bases not matched to a gene: 14. The sequenced CDR3 bases are TGTGCTAGTGGTCAAAAAACGCCGGTGCGGGGGGGCAATGAG. Translated: CASGQKTPVRGGNE. The full CDR3 reads CASGQKTPVRGGNEQFF.

Regarding this clone: Read data end 3 residues before the CDR3 end; the end is taken from the germline J gene. The chain carries TRBV20-1 and TRBJ1-2; no definite D call. V lost 5 bases to trimming and J lost 3 bases, with 13 bases between them. Germline CDR1 and CDR2: DFQATT and SNEGSKA (reference sequence). The length of the CDR3 is 13 residues. This CDR3 is CSAPSETDYGYTF. CDR3 DNA, as far as it was read: TGCAGTGCTCCCTCGGAAACAGACTATGGC.